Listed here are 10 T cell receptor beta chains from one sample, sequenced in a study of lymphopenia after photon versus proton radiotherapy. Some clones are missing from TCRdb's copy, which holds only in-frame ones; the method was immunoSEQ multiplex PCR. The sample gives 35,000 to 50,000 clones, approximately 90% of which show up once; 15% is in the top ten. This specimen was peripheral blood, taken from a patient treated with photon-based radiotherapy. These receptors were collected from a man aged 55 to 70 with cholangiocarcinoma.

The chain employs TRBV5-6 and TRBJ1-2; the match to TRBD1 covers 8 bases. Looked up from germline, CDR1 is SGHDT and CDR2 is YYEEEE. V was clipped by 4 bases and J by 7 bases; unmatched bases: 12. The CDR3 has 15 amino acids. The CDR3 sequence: CASSGYGGQVGGYTF. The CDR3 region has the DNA TGTGCCAGCAGCGGTTACGGGGGACAGGTTGGTGGCTACACCTTC.

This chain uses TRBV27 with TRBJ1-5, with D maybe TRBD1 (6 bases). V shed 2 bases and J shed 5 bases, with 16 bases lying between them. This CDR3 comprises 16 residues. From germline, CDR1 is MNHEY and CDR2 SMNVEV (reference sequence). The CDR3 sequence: CASSLGSGQWDQPQHF. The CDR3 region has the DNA TGTGCCAGCAGTTTAGGCTCGGGACAATGGGATCAGCCCCAGCATTTT.

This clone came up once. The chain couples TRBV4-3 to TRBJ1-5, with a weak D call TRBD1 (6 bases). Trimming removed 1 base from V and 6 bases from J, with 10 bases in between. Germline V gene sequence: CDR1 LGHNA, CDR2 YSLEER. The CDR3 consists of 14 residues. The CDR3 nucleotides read TGCGCCAGCAGCCAAGGGACAGAGCTTCAGCCCCAGCATTTT. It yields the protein CASSQGTELQPQHF.

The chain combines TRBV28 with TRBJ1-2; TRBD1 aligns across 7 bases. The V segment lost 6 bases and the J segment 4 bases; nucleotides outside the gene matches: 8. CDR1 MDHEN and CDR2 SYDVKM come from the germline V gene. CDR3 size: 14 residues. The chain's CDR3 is CASSPNRGGYGYTF. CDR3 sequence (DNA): TGTGCCAGCAGCCCCAACAGGGGTGGCTATGGCTACACCTTC.

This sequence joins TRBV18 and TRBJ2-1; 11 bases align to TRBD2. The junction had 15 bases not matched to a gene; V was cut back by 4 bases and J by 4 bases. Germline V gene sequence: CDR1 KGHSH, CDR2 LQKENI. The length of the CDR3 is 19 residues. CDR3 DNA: TGTGCCAGCTCACTTGAGACTAGCGGGACCCTTGGAGGGTACAATGAGCAGTTCTTC. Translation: CASSLETSGTLGGYNEQFF. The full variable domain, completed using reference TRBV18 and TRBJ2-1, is NAGVMQNPRHLVRRRGQEARLRCSPMKGHSHVYWYRQLPEEGLKFMVYLQKENIIDESGMPKERFSAEFPKEGPSILRIQQVVRGDSAAYFCASSLETSGTLGGYNEQFFGPGTRLTVL.

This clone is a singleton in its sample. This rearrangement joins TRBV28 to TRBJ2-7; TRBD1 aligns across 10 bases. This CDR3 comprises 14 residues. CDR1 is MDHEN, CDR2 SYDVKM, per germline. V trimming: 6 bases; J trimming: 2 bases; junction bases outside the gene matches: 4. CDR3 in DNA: TGTGCCAGCAGGCGGACAGGGGGAACCTACGAGCAGTACTTC. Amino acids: CASRRTGGTYEQYF.

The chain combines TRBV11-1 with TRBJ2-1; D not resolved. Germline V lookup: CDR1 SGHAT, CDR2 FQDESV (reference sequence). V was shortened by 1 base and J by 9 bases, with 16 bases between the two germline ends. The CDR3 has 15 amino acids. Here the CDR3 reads CASSLESALGGEQFF. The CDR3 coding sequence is TGTGCCAGCAGCTTAGAGAGTGCCTTAGGCGGTGAGCAGTTCTTC.

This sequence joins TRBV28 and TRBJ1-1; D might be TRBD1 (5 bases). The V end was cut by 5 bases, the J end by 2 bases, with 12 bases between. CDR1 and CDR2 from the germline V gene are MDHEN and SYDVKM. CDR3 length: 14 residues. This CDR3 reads CASSVLGPNTEAFF. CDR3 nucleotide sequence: TGTGCCAGCAGTGTACTGGGGCCTAACACTGAAGCTTTCTTT.

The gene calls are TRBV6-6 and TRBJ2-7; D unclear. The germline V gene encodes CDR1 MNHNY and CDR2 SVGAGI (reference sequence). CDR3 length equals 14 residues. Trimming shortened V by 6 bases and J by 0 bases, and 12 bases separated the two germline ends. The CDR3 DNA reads TGTGCCAGCAGCCCCGCGAGGATCTCCTACGAGCAGTACTTC. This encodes CASSPARISYEQYF.

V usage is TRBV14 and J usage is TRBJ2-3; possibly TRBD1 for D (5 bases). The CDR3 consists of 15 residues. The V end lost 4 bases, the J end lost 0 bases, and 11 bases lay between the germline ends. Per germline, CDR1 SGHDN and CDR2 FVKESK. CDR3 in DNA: TGTGCCAGCAGCCTTTGGCAGGGCAGCACAGATACGCAGTATTTT. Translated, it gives CASSLWQGSTDTQYF.